The clone carrying this T cell receptor beta chain has just one count. The source of the sample is a study of T cell changes during pregnancy in multiple sclerosis. The repertoire was sequenced with immunoSEQ multiplex PCR; TCRdb's copy has only in-frame clones and lacks some. The sample lists 50,000 to 75,000 clones; roughly 90% were seen once. Between the trimmed V and J ends, which lost 5 bases and 2 bases, there was a span of 16 bases. The germline CDR1 and CDR2 sequences are SGHVS and FNYEAQ. The CDR3 totals 15 residues. The chain combines TRBV7-6 with TRBJ2-7; maybe TRBD2 (6 bases). The material was peripheral blood, obtained in the first trimester of pregnancy. This receptor was identified in a female donor in good health, enrolled as a control in a pregnancy study. In DNA, the CDR3 is TGTGCCAGCAGCGAATTGGGGGGAACTACCTACGAGCAGTACTTC. It yields the protein CASSELGGTTYEQYF.